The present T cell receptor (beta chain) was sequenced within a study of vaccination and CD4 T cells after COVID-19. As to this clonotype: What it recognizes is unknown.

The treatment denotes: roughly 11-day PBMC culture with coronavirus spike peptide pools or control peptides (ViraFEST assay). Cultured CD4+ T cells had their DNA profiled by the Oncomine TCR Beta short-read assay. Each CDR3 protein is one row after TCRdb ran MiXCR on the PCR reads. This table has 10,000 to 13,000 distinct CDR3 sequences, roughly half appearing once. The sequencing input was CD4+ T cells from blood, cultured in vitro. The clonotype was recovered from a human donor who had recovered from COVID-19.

The CDR3 here is CASSYSGSANSPLHF. CDR3 nucleotide sequence: TGTGCCAGCAGTTACTCAGGTTCGGCGAATTCACCCCTCCACTTT. V and J are TRBV6-5 and TRBJ1-6; D unresolved. This CDR3 contains 15 residues. V was pared by 0 bases and J by 7 bases, with 10 bases between. Germline lookup yields CDR1 MNHEY and CDR2 SVGAGI.